One T cell receptor (beta chain) is described in this entry. Its specific antigen is unknown. The input lacks base qualities; no much larger clone sits a single base away. To sequence the TCRbeta CDR3 region, genomic DNA was isolated from the sorted cells. The immunoSEQ Assay was used for sequencing of TCRbeta CDR3 regions. TCRdb holds this immuneACCESS table with in-frame rearrangements only. Some clones are missing; in checked studies, unresolved V genes explain under half, and the rest has no known cause. The sample has under 35,000 clones on record, about 87% of them singletons. About 25% of the sample goes to the ten largest clones. This sample was taken from a study of OX40 agonist ivuxolimab in advanced cancers. The study in broad terms: The costimulatory receptor OX40 (CD134) was targeted by ivuxolimab, a fully human IgG2 agonistic monoclonal antibody. Patients were allowed to have had prior anti-PD-1, anti-PD-L1 or anti-CTLA-4 therapy, and roughly two fifths of the dose-escalation patients had been treated with checkpoint inhibitors. Partial responses were achieved by three dose-escalation patients, of whom one had hepatocellular carcinoma and two had cutaneous melanoma. In the dose-escalation cohort, roughly 82% of patients were male, and the mean age was 60 years with a range of roughly 23 to 79. The monotherapy dose-escalation portion (N of about 52 patients) of the phase I ivuxolimab trial is reported in the paper. Among the roughly 52 dose-escalation patients, about 19 had hepatocellular carcinoma, approximately 15 melanoma, 9 renal cell carcinoma and 9 head and neck cancer. The purpose of peripheral TCRbeta sequencing was to test whether ivuxolimab changed TCR sequence diversity and led to clonal T-cell expansion. Intravenous ivuxolimab was administered to patients every 2 weeks at six dose levels: 0.01, 0.1, 0.3, 1.5, 3 and 10 mg/kg. Broader findings and caveats from the paper: Partial responders in the 0.1-3.0 mg/kg groups had among the lowest normalized peripheral clonal expansion, especially among CD8+ T cells. At doses from 0.1 to 3.0 mg/kg, clonal expansion was seen in both CD4+ and CD8+ blood T cells between baseline and week 6. After ivuxolimab, CD8+ T cells had more expanded clones than CD4+ T cells on average. The antigen specificity of the peripheral T cells that underwent clonal expansion was not determined. Low levels of normalized T-cell clonal expansion were also seen in some patients who did not respond.

Patients with autoimmune disease history or receiving systemic immunosuppression were excluded from the trial. In every dose cohort, peripheral blood was drawn for TCR sequencing at baseline, cycle 4 day 1, and cycle 7 day 1. Samples were obtained from an open-label, multicenter, first-in-human phase I dose-escalation trial of ivuxolimab. The trial enrolled adults with locally advanced or metastatic head and neck squamous cell, hepatocellular, melanoma or renal cell carcinoma. Before TCR sequencing, CD4+ T cells and CD8+ T cells were sorted from peripheral blood as separate populations. V sheds 3 bases and J sheds 8 bases, leaving 19 bases between their ends. Including cysteine and phenylalanine, the CDR3 has 16 amino acids. CDR3 DNA only is kept here, 48 bases in frame from base 1. Based on the germline V gene, the CDR1 and CDR2 sequences are SGHAT and FQNNGV.

This sample comprised CD4+ or CD8+ T cells sorted from blood, obtained in a trial of the OX40 agonist ivuxolimab. The chain is made from TRBV11-2 and TRBJ1-4, and perhaps TRBD1 as D gene, on 5 matching bases. This TCR was recovered from an adult with an advanced solid tumor such as melanoma, head and neck, liver or kidney cancer. The DNA reads TGTGCCAGCAGCTTCCAACCACCAGGGATACCCGAAAAACTGTTTTTT. It specifies CASSFQPPGIPEKLFF.